The rows below give T cell receptor beta chains drawn from one sample of a study of T cell changes during pregnancy in multiple sclerosis. Profiling relied on immunoSEQ multiplex PCR, and the TCRdb table lists in-frame clones only, not all of them. The sample shows some 80,000 clones, 89% of them seen only once. Sequenced material: peripheral blood, taken in the first trimester of pregnancy. All receptors come from a female donor in good health, enrolled as a control in a pregnancy study. The CDR3 runs from the conserved cysteine through the conserved F or W. The D gene is left open where the match is weak.

v_call cdr3_length d_call cdr3_aa
TRBV7-2 18 NA CASSSLWGGQRGKNIQYF
TRBV7-2 14 NA CASQGNLRQAGYTF
TRBV28 15 TRBD1 CASTPGTASYEWQYF
TRBV27 12 TRBD2 CASRFPSGDQYF
TRBV25-1 16 NA CASSDSNGDTIYGYTF
TRBV18 14 NA CASSPGTFNEKLFF
TRBV15 14 NA CATGRAGSNQPQHF
TRBV7-2 15 NA CASSLAGQANYGYTF
TRBV2 14 NA CASSEAPGRYTQYF
TRBV5-1 16 TRBD1 CASSRTGDISYNEQFF
TRBV28 15 NA CASSFFGSGANVLTF
TRBV9 17 TRBD2 CASSPTNRGGYYNEQFF
TRBV2 14 NA CASRSGLYNSPLHF
TRBV13 13 NA CASRPTPGDEQFF
TRBV5-6 16 TRBD2 CASSAPRGAGVYEQYF
TRBV2 18 NA CASRGPGTLSSYNSPLHF
TRBV5-1 16 TRBD1 CASSLGQGAWYTEAFF
TRBV7-2 16 NA CASSPGGQGRGSPLHF